A single sample gave rise to the 20 T cell receptor beta chains below, sequenced in a study of spatial heterogeneity in lung cancer. Findings and limits, study-wide: Counts of expanded alpha and beta TCRs within tumors tracked the tumor nonsynonymous mutation count.

Specified time point: sample taken at primary tumor resection. Using its own MiXCR run on the 5' RACE reads, TCRdb lists one record per CDR3 protein. Among roughly 19,000 distinct CDR3 sequences listed, approximately 5.6% were seen once. Antigens for these TCRs are unknown. This specimen was lung tumor tissue, taken at surgery. The receptors here all came from a female donor with early-stage non-small cell lung cancer.

This clonotype was detected ten times or more. The library was prepared for alpha chains; this beta chain is a stray read, so its frequency means little. The J gene is TRBJ2-1, the V gene TRBV29-1; D not resolved. Trimming cost V 4 bases and J 0 bases, with 13 bases left between them. Germline assignment: CDR1 SQVTM and CDR2 ANQGSEA. The CDR3 loop spans 15 amino acids. The CDR3 region has the DNA TGCAGCGTTGGCGGAAGTCCGAGCTCCTACAATGAGCAGTTCTTC. This codes for CSVGGSPSSYNEQFF.

About this clonotype itself: As an off-target read in a library built for alpha chains, this beta chain has a frequency of little significance. CDR3 DNA sequence: TGCGCCAGCAGTCCTAGCGGGAGGGCTGGGAATGAGCAGTTCTTC. Amino acids: CASSPSGRAGNEQFF. The chain combines TRBV5-1 with TRBJ2-1; the match to TRBD2 covers 12 bases. The germline V gene encodes CDR1 SGHRS and CDR2 YFSETQ. The CDR3 is 15 residues long. Germline trimming cut 5 bases from V and 7 bases from J; bases unmatched to any gene: 7.

In this sample, this clonotype is medium-sized. This beta chain lies outside the target of a library built for alpha chains; its clone size means little. The rearrangement uses TRBV28 and TRBJ1-1, with 9 bases aligning to TRBD1. The CDR3 spans 16 residues. Germline CDR1 is MDHEN and CDR2 is SYDVKM. V lost 5 bases and J lost 3; bases outside the gene matches: 10. The CDR3 DNA follows: TGTGCCAGCAGTGGGACTCTATGGACAGGGGACACTGAAGCTTTCTTT. Protein sequence: CASSGTLWTGDTEAFF.

This clonotype came up many times. The library was built for alpha chains, so this beta chain is an off-target read and its size means little. V is TRBV4-2 and J is TRBJ1-1, with 7 positions matching TRBD1. Germline V gene sequence: CDR1 LGHNA, CDR2 YNFKEQ. The J segment lost 5 bases and the V segment lost 2 bases, leaving 8 bases of the junction unmatched. The CDR3 spans 15 residues. This CDR3 is CASSQPHDRVTEAFF. The CDR3 nucleotides are TGTGCCAGCAGCCAACCACACGACAGGGTAACTGAAGCTTTCTTT.

Turning to this clonotype: Because the library targeted alpha chains, this beta chain is an off-target read whose size means little. The V gene is TRBV2, the J gene TRBJ2-2; 7 nucleotides agree with TRBD2. The CDR3 is made up of 15 amino acids. J lost 0 bases, V lost 5 bases, and 3 bases had no gene match. The V gene's germline CDR1 is SNHLY and CDR2 FYNNEI. The chain's CDR3 is CASSRGGANTGELFF. The CDR3 DNA sequence: TGTGCCAGCAGTAGGGGAGGGGCGAACACCGGGGAGCTGTTTTTT. Based on the CDR3 plus reference TRBV2 and TRBJ2-2, the full variable domain is EPEVTQTPSHQVTQMGQEVILRCVPISNHLYFYWYRQILGQKVEFLVSFYNNEISEKSEIFDDQFSVERPDGSNFTLKIRSTKLEDSAMYFCASSRGGANTGELFFGEGSRLTVL.

This clonotype was seen ten or more times. Since the library was made to target alpha chains, this beta chain is a stray read and its abundance is not meaningful. This sequence joins TRBV5-1 and TRBJ2-1; no firm D call. This CDR3 spans 13 amino acids. Germline values: CDR1 SGHRS, CDR2 YFSETQ. The germline V and J ends were trimmed by 4 bases and 9 bases, with 14 bases remaining between them. This CDR3 reads CASSAILQSEQFF. The CDR3, as DNA: TGCGCCAGCAGCGCCATCCTACAGAGTGAGCAGTTCTTC. Full variable domain (missing parts from reference TRBV5-1 and TRBJ2-1): KAGVTQTPRYLIKTRGQQVTLSCSPISGHRSVSWYQQTPGQGLQFLFEYFSETQRNKGNFPGRFSGRQFSNSRSEMNVSTLELGDSALYLCASSAILQSEQFFGPGTRLTVL.

This clonotype was found many times. With the library built for alpha chains, this beta chain is off target and its frequency is not meaningful. This rearrangement joins TRBV6-6 to TRBJ2-1, with D perhaps matching TRBD2 (5 bases). The CDR3 is made up of 17 amino acids. V lost 5 bases and J lost 8, with 25 bases in between. CDR1 and CDR2 (germline): MNHNY, SVGAGI (reference sequence). DNA for the CDR3: TGTGCCAGCAGTCGCTACCAAGCCGGGAACCCATTCGATGAGCAGTTCTTC. Residues: CASSRYQAGNPFDEQFF.

Details on this clonotype: This beta chain appears as a stray read in a library generated for alpha chains; its size is not informative. The rearrangement uses TRBV12-3 or TRBV12-4 and TRBJ1-3; 7 bases line up with TRBD1. V shed 6 bases and J 5 bases; nucleotides not matched to a gene: 10. The CDR3 is 15 amino acids. The CDR3 loop reads CASRTTGASRNTIYF. CDR3 DNA: TGTGCCAGCAGGACCACAGGGGCGAGTAGAAACACCATATATTTT.

This clonotype showed up many times. As an off-target read in a library built for alpha chains, this beta chain has a frequency of little significance. This chain joins TRBV5-1 and TRBJ1-1, with a tentative D call TRBD1 (5 bases). The V end was cut by 6 bases, the J end by 1 base, with 10 bases between. Per the germline V gene, CDR1 is SGHRS and CDR2 is YFSETQ. This CDR3 is built from 13 residues. CDR3 region: CASTYGQNTEAFF. The CDR3 nucleotides are TGCGCCAGCACCTATGGACAGAACACTGAAGCTTTCTTT.

Ten or more counts support this clonotype. The size of this beta chain means little, since it is a stray read in a library made for alpha chains. V usage is TRBV20-1 and J usage is TRBJ1-4; the D gene is possibly TRBD1 (6 bases). The CDR3 totals 14 residues. V was pared by 3 bases and J by 4 bases, with 12 bases between. Germline CDR1 and CDR2: DFQATT and SNEGSKA (reference sequence). This chain's CDR3 is CSARPGVNNEKLFF. CDR3 sequence (DNA): TGCAGTGCTAGGCCAGGGGTGAATAATGAAAAACTGTTTTTT.

There are many counts of this clonotype. This beta chain turned up in a library designed for alpha chains; as an off-target read, its abundance says little. The gene calls are TRBV18 and TRBJ2-2, with TRBD2 matching over 9 bases. The germline CDR1 and CDR2 sequences are KGHSH and LQKENI. The CDR3 totals 16 residues. Losses at the gene ends were 3 bases for V and 6 bases for J; bases not matched to a gene: 8. CDR3 DNA: TGTGCCAGCTCACCGCTCGCGGGAGGGCGATCCGGGGAGCTGTTTTTT. It codes for CASSPLAGGRSGELFF.

In its sample, this clonotype ranks as medium-sized (0.01 to 0.1%). With the library built for alpha chains, this beta chain is off target and its frequency is not meaningful. The chain links TRBV10-3 to TRBJ1-1; no reliable D call. V was pared by 0 bases and J by 1 base, with 6 bases between. CDR1 and CDR2 from the germline V gene are ENHRY and SYGVKD. This CDR3 has 14 residues. The CDR3 protein is CAISESVQNTEAFF. The DNA of the CDR3 is TGTGCCATCAGTGAGTCCGTACAGAACACTGAAGCTTTCTTT.

Regarding this clonotype: Being off target in a library aimed at alpha chains, this beta chain has a size of little meaning. CDR3 in amino acids: CASMGQGSYEQYF. In nucleotides, the CDR3 is TGTGCCAGCATGGGGCAGGGGTCATACGAGCAGTACTTC. The chain couples TRBV6-6 to TRBJ2-7; D possibly corresponds to TRBD1 (6 bases). CDR3 size: 13 residues. Germline V gives CDR1 MNHNY, CDR2 SVGAGI (reference sequence). Trimming pared 7 bases from V and 4 bases from J, leaving 14 bases between.

The sample holds many counts of this clonotype. The library was designed around alpha chains, so this beta chain is a stray read whose abundance carries little weight. The rearrangement uses TRBV24-1 and TRBJ2-3, with D unresolved. In germline, CDR1 is KGHDR, CDR2 SFDVKD. Trimming removed 6 bases at V and 6 bases at J, with 15 bases between. This CDR3 region has 14 residues. Here the CDR3 DNA reads TGTGCCACCAGTCCGAAATATGGCGAGGATACGCAGTATTTT. Protein product: CATSPKYGEDTQYF.

In this sample, this clonotype turned up many times. Since the library was made to target alpha chains, this beta chain is a stray read and its abundance is not meaningful. This sequence joins TRBV18 and TRBJ2-2, with D possibly matching TRBD1 (6 bases). Between the trimmed V and J ends, which lost 2 bases and 5 bases, there was a span of 9 bases. Germline values: CDR1 KGHSH, CDR2 LQKENI. The CDR3 contains 14 residues. The CDR3 DNA is TGTGCCAGCTCACCAAAACAGGGTACCGGGGAGCTGTTTTTT. Amino acids: CASSPKQGTGELFF.

This clonotype came up many times. This beta chain turned up in a library designed for alpha chains; as an off-target read, its abundance says little. The chain combines TRBV5-5 with TRBJ2-1, with a possible D match to TRBD2 (5 bases). This CDR3 has 14 residues. Trimming shortened V by 2 bases and J by 2 bases, and 8 bases separated the two germline ends. Germline V gives CDR1 SGHKS, CDR2 YYEKEE (reference sequence). The CDR3 sequence: CASSFSVAYNEQFF. The CDR3 region has the DNA TGTGCCAGCAGCTTTAGCGTGGCCTACAATGAGCAGTTCTTC. The entire variable domain, with the rest obtained from reference TRBV5-5 and TRBJ2-1, is as follows: DAGVTQSPTHLIKTRGQQVTLRCSPISGHKSVSWYQQVLGQGPQFIFQYYEKEERGRGNFPDRFSARQFPNYSSELNVNALLLGDSALYLCASSFSVAYNEQFFGPGTRLTVL.

This clonotype was detected a few times. This beta chain is an unintended read in a library built for alpha chains; its size means little. This chain uses TRBV7-9 with TRBJ2-7; 8 nucleotides line up with TRBD2. CDR1 SEHNR and CDR2 FQNEAQ come from the germline V gene (reference sequence). The CDR3 runs to 16 residues. Unmatched junction bases numbered 12, after V lost 5 bases and J lost 3 bases. DNA of the CDR3: TGTGCCAGCAGCCACCGCCCGGGACTAGGGAGCTACGAGCAGTACTTC. Its translation: CASSHRPGLGSYEQYF.

Notes on this clonotype: In a library made to pick up alpha chains, this beta chain is a stray read with a size that means little. V and J are TRBV10-3 and TRBJ1-6; TRBD1 matches at 8 bases. V gave up 11 bases and J gave up 10 bases; unmatched junction bases: 10. This CDR3 region has 13 residues. Germline assignment: CDR1 ENHRY and CDR2 SYGVKD. The CDR3 DNA is TGTGCCGCCGGACAGGGTCAGGGATCACCCCTCCACTTT. Translated, it gives CAAGQGQGSPLHF.

This clonotype was recorded at least ten times. This beta chain is a stray sequence in a library constructed for alpha chains; its clone size is not meaningful. This chain connects TRBV5-1 to TRBJ2-1; TRBD2 matches 10 bases. CDR3 size: 16 residues. With V trimmed by 0 bases and J by 4 bases, 4 bases remained unmatched. CDR1 SGHRS and CDR2 YFSETQ come from the germline V gene. The CDR3 here is CASSLGTSGGYNEQFF. In nucleotides, the CDR3 is TGCGCCAGCAGCTTGGGGACTAGCGGAGGATACAATGAGCAGTTCTTC. Supplemented by reference TRBV5-1 and TRBJ2-1, the full variable domain reads KAGVTQTPRYLIKTRGQQVTLSCSPISGHRSVSWYQQTPGQGLQFLFEYFSETQRNKGNFPGRFSGRQFSNSRSEMNVSTLELGDSALYLCASSLGTSGGYNEQFFGPGTRLTVL.

This clonotype was found many times. Within a library made for alpha chains, this beta chain is off target, and its count is uninformative. The chain carries TRBV7-2 and TRBJ2-1; no reliable D call. V lost 0 bases to trimming and J lost 9 bases, with 9 bases between them. The CDR3 sequence is 13 residues long. Germline loops: CDR1 SGHTA, CDR2 FQGNSA. CDR3 amino acids: CASSLALKPEQFF. As DNA, the CDR3 is TGTGCCAGCAGCTTAGCGCTAAAACCTGAGCAGTTCTTC.